The 26 T cell receptor beta chains below all came from one sample that was sequenced in a study of PD-L1 blockade in urothelial cancer (TCRdb year 2017). The time point tag for this specimen amounts to: peripheral blood 6 weeks after treatment start. The method was the immunoSEQ multiplex PCR assay. As stored in TCRdb, this immuneACCESS dataset retains in-frame rearrangements with V and J assigned. A fraction of the clones does not appear; measured against another copy, unresolved V genes explain less than half of the discrepancy, and the remainder lacks a known reason. Counted in this sample were about 48,000 clones; more than 75% of them appeared once. The ten largest clones represent about 10% of the sample. The source material was PBMCs, sampled around atezolizumab (anti-PD-L1) treatment. These receptors all stem from a man aged 55-75 years with urothelial cancer.

CDR3 sequence reads: CASSLLGRIGYTF. Written as DNA, the CDR3 is TGTGCCAGCAGTTTACTTGGCAGAATTGGCTACACCTTC. This chain joins TRBV27 and TRBJ1-2; D unclear. The CDR3 loop spans 13 amino acids. The V gene's germline CDR1 is MNHEY and CDR2 SMNVEV (reference sequence). Trimming stripped 2 bases from V and 7 bases from J, with 11 bases between.

This clone was seen only a few times. The gene calls are TRBV21-1 and TRBJ1-1. TRBV21-1 is an annotated pseudogene. The CDR3 sequence is 14 residues long. The CDR3 sequence is CASSPTRKRVNAFF. The CDR3 DNA reads as TGTGCCAGCAGCCCTACTCGGAAGAGGGTAAACGCTTTCTTT.

This rearrangement joins TRBV7-8 to TRBJ2-1; perhaps TRBD2 as D (6 bases). The CDR3 runs 13 residues. The germline CDR1 and CDR2 sequences are SGHVS and FQNEAQ. The germline V and J ends were trimmed by 5 bases and 9 bases, with 14 bases remaining between them. The CDR3 nucleotides read TGTGCCAGCAGCCTCTGGGGGGACGGTGAGCAGTTCTTC. This sequence encodes CASSLWGDGEQFF.

The rearrangement joins TRBV7-2 to TRBJ2-1; D uncertain. The CDR3 runs to 13 residues. Germline CDR1 reads SGHTA; CDR2 reads FQGNSA. The V end lost 2 bases, the J end lost 6 bases, and 8 bases lay between the germline ends. The CDR3 loop reads CASSLNLVNEQFF. DNA for the CDR3: TGTGCCAGCAGCTTAAATCTAGTCAATGAGCAGTTCTTC.

This clone showed up just a few times. J is TRBJ1-1 and V is TRBV7-9; TRBD1 matches 7 bases. V lost 4 bases, J lost 5 bases, and 10 bases stayed unmatched. Germline V CDR1 and CDR2: SEHNR, FQNEAQ (reference sequence). The CDR3 has 15 residues. In DNA form, the CDR3 reads TGTGCCAGCAGCTCCAACAGGGGAAAGGGTACTGAAGCTTTCTTT. This translates into CASSSNRGKGTEAFF.

The chain joins TRBV19 to TRBJ2-1, with 8 bases aligning to TRBD2. This CDR3 has 16 amino acids. Germline V gives CDR1 LNHDA, CDR2 SQIVND (reference sequence). The J segment lost 6 bases and the V segment lost 5 bases, leaving 12 bases of the junction unmatched. The CDR3 is CASSPQGLGITNEQFF. The CDR3 nucleotides read TGTGCCAGTAGTCCTCAGGGACTAGGGATCACCAATGAGCAGTTCTTC.

The chain employs TRBV19 and TRBJ2-5, with 9 bases that match TRBD2. Germline V gene sequence: CDR1 LNHDA, CDR2 SQIVND (reference sequence). The CDR3 runs to 15 residues. J was trimmed by 5 bases and V by 2 bases; bases with no gene match: 6. CDR3 bases: TGTGCCAGTAGTATAACGGCGGGGGGGCTGGAGACCCAGTACTTC. It yields the protein CASSITAGGLETQYF.

The V gene is TRBV2, the J gene TRBJ2-2, with unresolved D. The CDR3 has 14 amino acids. V dropped 11 bases and J dropped 3 bases, with 16 bases sitting between them. Germline CDR1 reads SNHLY; CDR2 reads FYNNEI. CDR3 DNA sequence: TGTGCCTGCAAAAAGTCACAGCACACCGGGGAGCTGTTTTTT. Amino acids: CACKKSQHTGELFF.

The chain employs TRBV18 and TRBJ1-1; no reliable D call. V was trimmed by 8 bases and J by 6 bases, leaving 16 bases between them. Germline CDR1 reads KGHSH; CDR2 reads LQKENI. This CDR3 is 13 amino acids long. This CDR3 is CASEDFEGAEAFF. For the CDR3, the DNA is TGTGCCAGCGAAGACTTCGAGGGCGCTGAAGCTTTCTTT.

The chain uses TRBV7-2 and TRBJ1-5; D is perhaps TRBD1 (5 bases). The CDR3 is 14 amino acids. From germline, CDR1 is SGHTA and CDR2 FQGNSA. With 5 bases removed from V and 3 bases from J, the gap between germline ends came to 11 bases. The CDR3 sequence: CASSRQGLNQPQHF. The CDR3 bases are TGTGCCAGCAGCCGCCAGGGCCTCAATCAGCCCCAGCATTTT.

V gene TRBV19 combines with J gene TRBJ2-3, with TRBD1 as a possible D gene (5 bases). The CDR3 covers 13 residues. The germline CDR1 and CDR2 sequences are LNHDA and SQIVND (reference sequence). Between the trimmed V and J ends, which lost 8 bases and 2 bases, there was a span of 11 bases. In DNA form, the CDR3 reads TGTGCCAGTGTTGACAGCTTCACAGATACGCAGTATTTT. Translation gives CASVDSFTDTQYF.

J is TRBJ1-2 and V is TRBV7-8, with 10 bases matching TRBD1. The CDR3 is 14 amino acids. Germline-derived CDR1 and CDR2 are SGHVS and FQNEAQ. J gave up 3 bases and V 3 bases, and 1 base lay outside the gene matches. In nucleotides, the CDR3 is TGTGCCAGCAGCTTCGGGACAGGGGACTATGGCTACACCTTC. This codes for CASSFGTGDYGYTF.

This rearrangement joins TRBV5-4 to TRBJ2-1; TRBD2 matches 9 bases. The length of the CDR3 is 16 residues. With 0 bases clipped from V and 5 bases from J, the junction kept 6 bases outside the gene matches. The germline CDR1 and CDR2 sequences are SGHNT and YYREEE (reference sequence). The CDR3 DNA reads TGTGCCAGCAGCTTGGTTCTTCTAGCGGGGCACAATGAGCAGTTCTTC. It is translated as CASSLVLLAGHNEQFF.

This chain joins TRBV28 and TRBJ2-2, with D possibly matching TRBD1 (6 bases). Trimming stripped 4 bases from V and 5 bases from J, with 11 bases between. The length of the CDR3 is 14 residues. Germline V gene sequence: CDR1 MDHEN, CDR2 SYDVKM. The CDR3 loop is CASSWTRGTGELFF. The CDR3 DNA sequence: TGTGCCAGCAGTTGGACCAGGGGAACCGGGGAGCTGTTTTTT.

The chain couples TRBV6-5 to TRBJ2-3; D possibly corresponds to TRBD2 (7 bases). The CDR3 is made up of 16 amino acids. CDR1 and CDR2 (germline): MNHEY, SVGAGI. V was clipped by 0 bases and J by 2 bases, with 12 bases between them. This CDR3 is CASSYSTGGSTDTQYF. In DNA form, the CDR3 reads TGTGCCAGCAGTTACTCGACGGGGGGCTCCACAGATACGCAGTATTTT.

This chain joins TRBV7-9 and TRBJ1-2; 7 positions agree with TRBD1. V lost 7 bases, J lost 8 bases, and 13 bases stayed unmatched. CDR1 is SEHNR and CDR2 is FQNEAQ in the germline V gene (reference sequence). The CDR3 covers 14 residues. The CDR3 protein is CASTLEAAGGGYTF. The CDR3 DNA sequence: TGTGCCAGCACCTTGGAAGCGGCAGGGGGAGGCTACACCTTC.

V gene TRBV4-3 combines with J gene TRBJ2-5, with 7 nucleotides matching TRBD2. Germline loops: CDR1 LGHNA, CDR2 YSLEER. V gave up 0 bases and J gave up 4 bases; unmatched junction bases: 5. The CDR3 has 15 residues. The CDR3 DNA reads as TGCGCCAGCAGCCAAGAAATTGGGGGGGGAGAGACCCAGTACTTC. This encodes CASSQEIGGGETQYF.

The chain links TRBV9 to TRBJ2-1, with 7 bases lining up with TRBD2. Germline values: CDR1 SGDLS, CDR2 YYNGEE. The CDR3 extends over 13 amino acids. V was pared by 3 bases and J by 12 bases, with 9 bases of the junction left unmatched. CDR3 sequence: CASSALRSGGQFF. As DNA, the CDR3 is TGTGCCAGCAGCGCCCTGCGTTCGGGGGGGCAGTTCTTC.

V gene TRBV19 combines with J gene TRBJ2-2, with a possible D match to TRBD2 (6 bases). Germline V gene data show CDR1 as LNHDA and CDR2 as SQIVND (reference sequence). The germline V and J ends were trimmed by 6 bases and 5 bases, with 13 bases remaining between them. CDR3 size: 14 residues. The CDR3 nucleotides are TGTGCCAGTAGCACCGGGACTGGGACCGGGGAGCTGTTTTTT. Its translation is CASSTGTGTGELFF.

This clone has a single count. CDR3 DNA sequence: TGTGCCAGCAATGCAGGGTTTTATAATTCACCCCTCCACTTT. Residues: CASNAGFYNSPLHF. The rearrangement links TRBV5-4 to TRBJ1-6; tentatively, D is TRBD1 (5 bases). The CDR3 is 14 residues long. Trimming stripped 6 bases from V and 4 bases from J, with 11 bases between. Germline V CDR1 and CDR2: SGHNT, YYREEE (reference sequence).

The CDR3: CASSGQGDSPLHF. The CDR3 coding sequence is TGTGCCAGCAGTGGACAGGGGGATTCACCCCTCCACTTT. The gene calls are TRBV2 and TRBJ1-6, with 9 positions matching TRBD1. Germline V lookup: CDR1 SNHLY, CDR2 FYNNEI. J lost 8 bases, V lost 4 bases, and 0 bases had no gene match. The CDR3 runs 13 residues.

The rearrangement joins TRBV6-5 to TRBJ2-3; D is possibly TRBD1 (6 bases). CDR1 and CDR2 from the germline V gene are MNHEY and SVGAGI. There are 13 residues in the CDR3. Trimming pared 2 bases from V and 4 bases from J, leaving 7 bases between. The chain's CDR3 is CASSYRQADTQYF. In nucleotides, the CDR3 is TGTGCCAGCAGTTACCGACAGGCAGATACGCAGTATTTT.

This clone has only one observation. The chain employs TRBV15 and TRBJ1-4; D gene ambiguous. Germline lookup yields CDR1 LNHNV and CDR2 YYDKDF (reference sequence). Trimming cost V 3 bases and J 10 bases, with 12 bases left between them. The CDR3 spans 13 residues. CDR3 sequence (DNA): TGTGCCACCAGCAGGGGTCTGACTACAAAACTGTTTTTT. It codes for CATSRGLTTKLFF.

This CDR3 is CASSARQGRNTEAFF. DNA of the CDR3: TGTGCCAGCAGTGCGCGACAGGGGCGGAACACTGAAGCTTTCTTT. The genes are TRBV6-6 and TRBJ1-1; 8 bases align to TRBD1. CDR1 is MNHNY, CDR2 SVGAGI, per germline (reference sequence). CDR3 length equals 15 residues. Germline trimming cut 5 bases from V and 1 base from J; bases unmatched to any gene: 6.

Only one count was recorded for this clone. The rearrangement uses TRBV6-5 and TRBJ1-2; no clear D. CDR1 and CDR2 (germline): MNHEY, SVGAGI. The CDR3 extends over 13 amino acids. Trimming shortened V by 4 bases and J by 5 bases, and 11 bases separated the two germline ends. This CDR3 reads CASSLGGLYGYTF. The CDR3 DNA sequence: TGTGCCAGCAGTTTGGGAGGTTTATATGGCTACACCTTC.

The J gene is TRBJ2-1, the V gene TRBV5-4, with 12 bases fitting TRBD2. The CDR3 length is 16 residues. The V gene end was trimmed by 4 bases and the J gene end by 2 bases; junction bases not matched to a gene: 4. CDR1 and CDR2 from the germline V gene are SGHNT and YYREEE (reference sequence). The CDR3 region has the DNA TGTGCCAGCAGCCGGGGACTAGCGGGTCCCTACAATGAGCAGTTCTTC. This codes for CASSRGLAGPYNEQFF.